This T cell receptor beta chain was found in a study of blood T cell repertoires in COVID-19. Study context: Acute-phase and convalescent COVID-19 samples originated in the United States, Italy and Spain. From T cells, B-cell-depleted T cells, or PBMCs came the material, which was cDNA or gDNA.

As processed by the authors: The authors estimated nucleated cell counts from reference gene primer amplification. Here immunoSEQ multiplex PCR was the method, and the copy in TCRdb shows in-frame clones only, minus some. The D gene and trimming were derived from the DNA, and the V and J assignments and clone size from that table. The sample lists about 240,000 clones, around 86% occurring once. Sequencing used peripheral blood. The receptor comes from a man aged 25 to 40 who had recovered from COVID-19.

Here the CDR3 reads CASSPLSDTQYF. The CDR3 DNA reads as TGTGCCAGCTCACCCCTATCAGATACGCAGTATTTT. The chain is built from TRBV18 and TRBJ2-3; D unclear. The CDR3 contains 12 residues. V lost 3 bases and J lost 4, with 5 bases in between. Germline assignment: CDR1 KGHSH and CDR2 LQKENI.